This is a list of T cell receptor beta chains from one sample in a study of cytomegalovirus exposure and HLA in healthy donors. The method was immunoSEQ multiplex PCR; TCRdb's version includes in-frame clones alone and lacks a portion of them. Of about 120,000 clones in the sample, 81% were seen once. Input material: PBMCs. The origin of the receptors is a man aged 18 to 30 in good health and CMV-seronegative. Both conserved end residues are part of each CDR3. The D gene is left open where the match is weak. Size is omitted from some rows. Given values are once, few, many or a class for expanded clones.

j_gene,abundance,d_gene,v_gene,len,CDR3aa,CDR3nt
TRBJ1-5,NA,NA,TRBV15,15,CATSSDSARDQPQHF,TGTGCCACCAGCAGTGACAGCGCTAGGGATCAGCCCCAGCATTTT
TRBJ2-2,NA,TRBD1,TRBV27,14,CASSGQGLIGELFF,TGTGCCAGCAGCGGACAGGGATTAATCGGGGAGCTGTTTTTT
TRBJ1-1,NA,NA,TRBV5-8,15,CASSPYRVEDTEAFF,TGTGCCAGCAGCCCATACAGGGTCGAGGACACTGAAGCTTTCTTT
TRBJ2-3,NA,TRBD2,TRBV15,15,CATSRTSGGTDTQYF,TGTGCCACCAGCAGGACTAGCGGGGGCACAGATACGCAGTATTTT
TRBJ1-2,once,NA,TRBV7-3,15,CASSLRDTPNYGYTF,TGTGCCAGCAGCTTAAGGGACACTCCTAACTATGGCTACACCTTC
TRBJ2-3,NA,NA,TRBV5-6,15,CASSLALTSTDTQYF,TGTGCCAGCAGCTTGGCCCTTACTAGCACAGATACGCAGTATTTT
TRBJ1-2,NA,NA,TRBV5-4,16,CASSLSGLGLNYGYTF,TGTGCCAGCAGCTTGTCCGGTCTAGGCTTAAACTATGGCTACACCTTC
TRBJ2-1,NA,NA,TRBV7-9,15,CASSLIEDMYNEQFF,TGTGCCAGCAGCCTCATCGAGGACATGTACAATGAGCAGTTCTTC
TRBJ2-5,NA,NA,TRBV18,13,CASSPGAGETQYF,TGTGCCAGCTCACCAGGGGCGGGGGAGACCCAGTACTTC
TRBJ2-2,NA,NA,TRBV7-3,13,CASSLTSTGELFF,TGTGCCAGCAGCTTAACGTCAACCGGGGAGCTGTTTTTT
TRBJ2-7,NA,NA,TRBV5-6,12,CASSLSVYEQYF,TGTGCCAGCAGCTTGTCGGTCTACGAGCAGTACTTC
TRBJ2-5,NA,TRBD2,TRBV7-2,17,CASSLGTSGGAGETQYF,TGTGCCAGCAGCTTAGGGACTAGCGGGGGGGCGGGAGAGACCCAGTACTTC
TRBJ2-7,NA,TRBD1,TRBV5-1,14,CASRWTGGSYEQYF,TGCGCCAGCAGATGGACAGGGGGCTCCTACGAGCAGTACTTC
TRBJ1-2,NA,NA,TRBV15,14,CATSGYRVDYGYTF,TGTGCCACCAGCGGGTATCGGGTCGACTATGGCTACACCTTC
TRBJ2-2,NA,TRBD2,TRBV7-2,17,CASSLRPGTTNTGELFF,TGTGCCAGCAGCTTACGCCCCGGGACTACGAACACCGGGGAGCTGTTTTTT
TRBJ2-3,NA,TRBD2,TRBV4-2,17,CASSLGGLAGDRDTQYF,TGTGCCAGCAGCCTCGGGGGACTAGCGGGGGACAGGGATACGCAGTATTTT
TRBJ1-1,NA,NA,TRBV7-6,15,CASSLTGGGNTEAFF,TGTGCCAGCAGCTTAACTGGGGGGGGGAACACTGAAGCTTTCTTT
TRBJ1-1,NA,NA,TRBV29-1,11,CSVVLSTEAFF,TGCAGCGTTGTCCTGAGCACTGAAGCTTTCTTT
TRBJ1-1,NA,TRBD1,TRBV20-1,11,CRVYRGTEAFF,TGCAGGGTCTACAGGGGCACTGAAGCTTTCTTT
TRBJ2-7,NA,NA,TRBV28,12,CASSLRGYEQYF,TGTGCCAGCAGTTTACGGGGCTACGAGCAGTACTTC
TRBJ2-1,NA,TRBD2,TRBV19,18,CATQTRLAGPISYNEQFF,TGTGCCACTCAAACGAGACTAGCGGGGCCTATCTCCTACAATGAGCAGTTCTTC
TRBJ2-1,NA,TRBD2,TRBV5-1,15,CASSITSGGVNEQFF,TGCGCCAGCAGCATTACTAGCGGGGGGGTCAATGAGCAGTTCTTC